This TCR beta chain was observed in a study of blood T cell repertoires in COVID-19. Turning to the study itself: Researchers got acute and convalescent COVID-19 samples from the United States, Italy and Spain.

The length of the CDR3 is 14 residues. Per the germline V gene, CDR1 is KGHDR and CDR2 is SFDVKD. The ends lost 7 bases at V and 8 bases at J; junction bases unmatched: 8. Profiling relied on immunoSEQ multiplex PCR, and the TCRdb table lists in-frame clones only, not all of them. The table records some 50,000 clones, roughly 77% of them present only once. The TCR sequence derives from a human donor with active or convalescent COVID-19. The donor label of this sample is uncertain. The V and J genes are TRBV24-1 and TRBJ1-4; TRBD1 matches 8 bases. Material for sequencing was peripheral blood. CDR3: CATSPTGGGEKLFF. CDR3 DNA: TGTGCCACCAGCCCCACAGGGGGGGGAGAAAAACTGTTTTTT.